The following is a T cell receptor (beta chain) sequence with its context. Only a few counts were recorded for this clone. Its cognate antigen has yet to be identified. There are no base qualities to consult, and no much larger clone falls within one base. The data stem from a study of blood T cell repertoires in COVID-19 (dated by TCRdb to the early 2020s). Context from the whole study: Samples covering the acute and convalescent phases of COVID-19 were provided by collaborators in the United States, Italy and Spain. The prospective study material was composed of cDNA or gDNA derived from T cells, B-cell-depleted T cells, or PBMCs. Deeply sampled blood TCRbeta repertoires from subjects exposed to, actively infected with, or recovered from COVID-19 were included in the dataset. A freely available public database, intended as a resource for researchers studying the immune response to SARS-CoV-2, is where the repertoires were released. Samples were obtained from the ongoing ImmuneRACE study (first 160 participants) and from about 1,300 subjects provided by 6 global collaborators. The sample metadata nearly always contained a de-identified subject ID, COVID-19 status, age in years and sex. Where available, HLA class I and class II types were taken from metadata supplied by the sample provider and were not determined by assay-based typing. The paper as a whole reports these results and caveats: How much clinical and demographic metadata was included differed by source and by participant, and the metadata was provided uncurated.

Each collaborating institution followed its own protocols to collect whole blood in K2EDTA tubes. For TCRbeta analysis, collaborators shipped samples as frozen whole blood, isolated PBMCs, or DNA extracted from either of those sample types. TCRbeta CDR3 regions were amplified from genomic DNA by means of the immunoSEQ Assay, a bias-controlled multiplex PCR. For the original study's pipeline: Within the assay, amplification of reference gene primers was used to estimate how many nucleated cells each sample contained. Sequence reads were collapsed and filtered to measure the absolute abundance of every unique TCRbeta CDR3 rearrangement. For each sample, productive Simpson clonality was calculated as the square root of Simpson's diversity index over productive rearrangements. This is the immuneACCESS table as TCRdb keeps it, with only in-frame sequences that have V and J called. A part of the clones is gone; compared with another copy, unresolved V genes explain less than half, and the rest is unexplained. That table furnishes V, J and clone size, whereas the DNA furnished D and trimming. Present in this sample are some 700,000 clones, 70% to 90% of which were seen just once. Roughly 0.25% of the sample goes to the ten largest clones.

This TCR was sampled from a woman younger than 30 with acute or convalescent COVID-19. The sequenced material came from peripheral blood.

The encoded CDR3 is CASRSGTGNSPLHF. At the DNA level, the sequence is TGTGCCAGCAGATCCGGGACAGGGAATTCACCCCTCCACTTT. Recombination connected TRBV5-4 to TRBJ1-6, with 9 bases in between that match TRBD1. The CDR3, cysteine through phenylalanine, is 14 amino acids long. The kept DNA is CDR3 alone, 42 bases in frame from the first base. Reading the germline V gene (reference sequence) gives CDR1 SGHNT and CDR2 YYREEE. V loses 5 bases at its end and J loses 7 bases; junction bases beyond the gene matches: 4.